This entry concerns a single T cell receptor beta chain. After extraction with the RNeasy kit, about 0.5 to 1 ug of the RNA was reverse transcribed using random hexamers. TCRdb ran MiXCR on the immunoSEQ multiplex PCR reads and lists one entry per CDR3 protein. The sample lists roughly 180,000 distinct CDR3 sequences; about 95% were seen once. This record comes from a study of CD8 T cells in Susac syndrome. CDR3 length: 18 residues. Trimming took off 0 bases at V and 2 bases at J, with 19 bases between the two ends. Germline V CDR1 and CDR2: LGHDT, YNNKEL (reference sequence). The chain uses TRBV3-1 and TRBJ2-5; D is unresolved. The sample comprised CD4+ T cells from PBMCs. The receptor was isolated from a human donor with Susac syndrome. The CDR3 bases are TGTGCCAGCAGCCAAGACTCTTTAGTAGGGCCCTGTCAAGAGACCCAGTACTTC. It yields the protein CASSQDSLVGPCQETQYF.